The next 13 T cell receptor beta chains were all read from a single sample in a study of spatial heterogeneity in lung cancer. The time point: sample taken at primary tumor resection. Each CDR3 protein gets one entry after TCRdb re-called the 5' RACE reads with MiXCR. The data contain roughly 48,000 distinct CDR3 sequences, 5.3% of them singletons. Source: PBMCs, taken at surgery. The receptors were gathered from a male donor with early-stage non-small cell lung cancer.

This clonotype was seen many times. V and J are TRBV6-1 and TRBJ2-7; D perhaps matches TRBD2 (5 bases). Trimming pared 1 base from V and 0 bases from J, leaving 13 bases between. The CDR3 has 16 residues. From germline, CDR1 is MNHNS and CDR2 SASEGT. CDR3 region: CASSEVERSFSYEQYF. CDR3 in DNA: TGTGCCAGCAGTGAAGTCGAGCGGAGCTTCTCCTACGAGCAGTACTTC.

This clonotype was picked up many times. The V and J genes are TRBV20-1 and TRBJ2-3; no definite D call. Germline V gives CDR1 DFQATT, CDR2 SNEGSKA (reference sequence). The CDR3 has 13 residues. The V end lost 6 bases, the J end lost 2 bases, and 12 bases lay between the germline ends. As DNA, the CDR3 is TGCAGTGCCCCCCGCTTTGTCACAGATACGCAGTATTTT. It translates to CSAPRFVTDTQYF.

This chain links TRBV10-3 with TRBJ2-7, with 10 bases lining up with TRBD2. The CDR3 is made up of 13 amino acids. Germline CDR1 ENHRY, CDR2 SYGVKD. The trim removed 5 bases at V and 6 bases at J, leaving 4 bases unmatched. The chain's CDR3 is CAISLAGVTEQYF. The CDR3 coding sequence is TGTGCCATCAGTCTAGCGGGAGTTACCGAGCAGTACTTC.

This clonotype was found many times. The rearrangement links TRBV29-1 to TRBJ2-1, with TRBD2 matching over 16 bases. J gave up 7 bases and V 6 bases, and 9 bases lay outside the gene matches. Germline V gives CDR1 SQVTM, CDR2 ANQGSEA. The CDR3 runs to 16 residues. The CDR3 is CSVMGLAGGPWNEQFF. The CDR3 DNA follows: TGCAGCGTGATGGGACTAGCGGGAGGGCCGTGGAATGAGCAGTTCTTC.

There are many counts of this clonotype. This rearrangement joins TRBV19 to TRBJ1-2; a weak D match, TRBD1 (5 bases). The CDR3 runs to 16 residues. Trimming removed 3 bases from V and 6 bases from J, with 20 bases in between. CDR1 and CDR2 (germline): LNHDA, SQIVND (reference sequence). In nucleotides, the CDR3 is TGTGCCAGTAGTATCTTTCGGGGCGGGACTCGAAATGGCTACACCTTC. It yields the protein CASSIFRGGTRNGYTF.

This clonotype came up many times. J is TRBJ2-7 and V is TRBV27; D remains ambiguous. CDR1 is MNHEY, CDR2 SMNVEV, per germline (reference sequence). The V gene lost 8 bases and the J gene lost 3 bases, with 8 bases spanning the gap. This CDR3 has 11 amino acids. The DNA of the CDR3 is TGTGCCAGCGGACGGAACTACGAGCAGTACTTC. Encoded protein: CASGRNYEQYF.

This clonotype was counted many times. The chain recombines TRBV7-9 with TRBJ2-3, with D possibly matching TRBD2 (6 bases). Germline loops: CDR1 SEHNR, CDR2 FQNEAQ (reference sequence). The CDR3 consists of 16 residues. V was trimmed by 2 bases and J by 3 bases, leaving 15 bases between them. CDR3 nucleotides: TGTGCCAGCAGCTTAATCGGAGGGCCCTCGACAGATACGCAGTATTTT. Translated, it gives CASSLIGGPSTDTQYF.

In this sample, this clonotype turned up many times. The chain employs TRBV6-6 and TRBJ1-4, with D maybe TRBD1 (6 bases). Trimming removed 2 bases at V and 8 bases at J, with 9 bases between. This CDR3 comprises 13 residues. Germline-derived CDR1 and CDR2 are MNHNY and SVGAGI (reference sequence). In DNA form, the CDR3 reads TGTGCCAGCAGTTACCAGGGGTGGGAAAAACTGTTTTTT. This sequence encodes CASSYQGWEKLFF.

This clonotype appeared many times. This chain links TRBV19 with TRBJ1-5; no clear D gene. V was clipped by 4 bases and J by 6 bases, with 13 bases between them. The CDR3 length is 14 residues. Germline V CDR1 and CDR2: LNHDA, SQIVND (reference sequence). CDR3 DNA: TGTGCCAGTAGTACCGGAGGATGGAGTCAGCCCCAGCATTTT. This codes for CASSTGGWSQPQHF.

This clonotype was observed a few times. The chain has TRBV5-1 and TRBJ2-2; D not certain. Deletions cut 0 bases from V and 5 bases from J, with 11 bases between. Germline values: CDR1 SGHRS, CDR2 YFSETQ. The CDR3 covers 15 residues. The CDR3: CASSLATAPTGELFF. CDR3 in DNA: TGCGCCAGCAGCTTGGCTACGGCACCGACCGGGGAGCTGTTTTTT. Supplemented by reference TRBV5-1 and TRBJ2-2, the full variable domain reads KAGVTQTPRYLIKTRGQQVTLSCSPISGHRSVSWYQQTPGQGLQFLFEYFSETQRNKGNFPGRFSGRQFSNSRSEMNVSTLELGDSALYLCASSLATAPTGELFFGEGSRLTVL.

This clonotype has a count of ten or more. The chain links TRBV6-2 or TRBV6-3 to TRBJ2-7; TRBD2 aligns across 8 bases. Germline V lookup: CDR1 MNHEY, CDR2 SVGEGT. CDR3 size: 13 residues. The trim removed 6 bases at V and 3 bases at J, leaving 4 bases unmatched. The CDR3 loop reads CASRPGLDYEQYF. The CDR3 bases are TGTGCCAGCAGGCCGGGACTAGACTACGAGCAGTACTTC.

This chain joins TRBV7-2 and TRBJ2-1; tentatively, D is TRBD1 (6 bases). CDR1 and CDR2 (germline): SGHTA, FQGNSA. There are 14 residues in the CDR3. V was pared by 1 base and J by 7 bases, with 11 bases between. In DNA, the CDR3 is TGTGCCAGCAGCTTAGTCAGGGGCTTGAATGAGCAGTTCTTC. Protein sequence: CASSLVRGLNEQFF.

This clonotype was seen more than once but under ten times. The rearrangement links TRBV5-4 to TRBJ2-1, with 10 bases that match TRBD2. The germline gives CDR1 SGHNT, CDR2 YYREEE (reference sequence). This CDR3 has 16 residues. V shed 2 bases, J shed 2 bases, and the junction held 4 bases outside the gene matches. Written as DNA, the CDR3 is TGTGCCAGCAGCTTCGGACTAGCGGACACCTACAATGAGCAGTTCTTC. Protein sequence: CASSFGLADTYNEQFF.